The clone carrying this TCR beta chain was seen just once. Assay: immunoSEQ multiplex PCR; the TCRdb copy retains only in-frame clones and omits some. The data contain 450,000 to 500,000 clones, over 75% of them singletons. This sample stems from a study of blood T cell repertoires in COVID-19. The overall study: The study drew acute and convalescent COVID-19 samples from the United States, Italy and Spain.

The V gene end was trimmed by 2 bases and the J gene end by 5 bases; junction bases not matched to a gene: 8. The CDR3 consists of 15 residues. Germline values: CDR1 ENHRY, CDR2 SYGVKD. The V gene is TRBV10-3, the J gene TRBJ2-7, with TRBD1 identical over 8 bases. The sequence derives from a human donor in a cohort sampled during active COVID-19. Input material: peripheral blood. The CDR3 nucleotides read TGTGCCATCAGTGAGCCGAGACAGGGGAGGAACGAGCAGTACTTC. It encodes CAISEPRQGRNEQYF.